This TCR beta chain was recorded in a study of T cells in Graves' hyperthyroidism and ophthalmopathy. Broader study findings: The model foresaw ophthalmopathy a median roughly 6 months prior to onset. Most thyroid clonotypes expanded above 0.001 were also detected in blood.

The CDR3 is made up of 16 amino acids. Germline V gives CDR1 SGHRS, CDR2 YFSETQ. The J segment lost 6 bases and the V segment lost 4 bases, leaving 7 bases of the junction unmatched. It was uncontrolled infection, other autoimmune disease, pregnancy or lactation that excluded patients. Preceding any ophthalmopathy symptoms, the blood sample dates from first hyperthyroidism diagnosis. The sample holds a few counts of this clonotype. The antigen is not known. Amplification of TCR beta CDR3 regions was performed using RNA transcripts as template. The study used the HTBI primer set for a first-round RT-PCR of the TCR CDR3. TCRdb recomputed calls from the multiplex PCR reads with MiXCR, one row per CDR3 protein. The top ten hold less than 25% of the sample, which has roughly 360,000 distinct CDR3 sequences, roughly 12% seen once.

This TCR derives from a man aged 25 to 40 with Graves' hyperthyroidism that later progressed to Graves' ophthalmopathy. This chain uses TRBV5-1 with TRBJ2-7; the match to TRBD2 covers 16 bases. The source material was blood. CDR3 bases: TGCGCCAGCAGCGGGACTAGCGGGGGGGCGAATCTCGAGCAGTACTTC. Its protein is CASSGTSGGANLEQYF.